This TCR beta chain appears in the sequencing data of a study of OX40 agonist ivuxolimab in advanced cancers. On the study more broadly: Patients were roughly 87% male with ages roughly 23 to 90, mean about 60. Three patients responded partially, comprising one with hepatocellular carcinoma and two with cutaneous melanoma.

Exclusion of a patient followed from autoimmune disease history or systemic immunosuppression. Regarding the study as a whole: Clonal expansion by week 6 occurred in CD4+ and CD8+ blood T cells (at 0.1 to 3.0 mg/kg).

Trimming removed 5 bases from V and 6 bases from J; junction bases left unmatched: 27. CDR3 length: 20 amino acids. Concerning this clone itself: What it recognizes is unknown.

The repertoire was sequenced with immunoSEQ multiplex PCR; TCRdb's copy has only in-frame clones and lacks some. The sample lists about 7,200 clones, around 80% occurring once. The sequencing here drew on CD4+ or CD8+ T cells sorted from blood, taken in a trial of the OX40 agonist ivuxolimab. The TCR was taken from an adult with an advanced solid tumor such as melanoma, head and neck, liver or kidney cancer. The rearrangement uses TRBV5-3 and TRBJ2-7, with 9 bases fitting TRBD1. TRBV5-3 is an ORF, and what it does is uncertain. CDR3 sequence (DNA): TGTGCCAGAAGTTACTTACAGGGACAGGGAAGCCCCGAACCCTTTTGCGAGCAGTACTTC. Translating it yields CARSYLQGQGSPEPFCEQYF.